This TCR beta chain stems from a study of blood T cell repertoires in COVID-19. Trimming took off 6 bases at V and 1 base at J, with 22 bases between the two ends. This CDR3 comprises 18 residues. Germline V lookup: CDR1 SGHNT, CDR2 YENEEA. The method was immunoSEQ multiplex PCR; TCRdb's version includes in-frame clones alone and lacks a portion of them. This sample has hundreds of thousands of clones, with roughly 86% found just once. This clone was observed once. The rearrangement links TRBV11-3 to TRBJ2-1; weak D call: TRBD2 (5 bases). This TCR came from a woman between 18 and 30 years old who had recovered from COVID-19. The specimen was PBMCs or T cells enriched from blood (not recorded which). The CDR3 region has the DNA TGTGCCAGCAGATCCCAACCCGTCGGCGGGCGATCCTACAATGAGCAGTTCTTC. This translates into CASRSQPVGGRSYNEQFF.